The entry that follows covers one TCR beta chain sequence. Its specificity is unknown. Each patient experienced a relapse that followed autologous stem cell transplantation, and brentuximab vedotin exposure varied. The study recorded best responses of complete response, partial response or progressive disease. The record originates from a study of PD-1 blockade in classical Hodgkin lymphoma. Whole-study findings and limits: Compared with baseline, CD4+ but not CD8+ TCR diversity had risen significantly by C4D1.

The CDR3 is made up of 15 amino acids. V shed 5 bases and J 4 bases; nucleotides not matched to a gene: 6. Per germline, CDR1 KGHSH and CDR2 LQKENI. The assay was immunoSEQ multiplex PCR, and TCRdb's table has in-frame clones only and misses some. Of about 99,000 clones detected, around 81% appear once; the ten largest clones hold 15% to 20%. The TCR comes from a human donor with classical Hodgkin lymphoma. Specimen: peripheral blood mononuclear cells (PBMCs), collected before the second cycle of nivolumab. The V gene is TRBV18, the J gene TRBJ2-3, with 10 bases that match TRBD1. CDR3 in amino acids: CASSAGQGRPDTQYF. The DNA for the CDR3 is TGTGCCAGCTCAGCGGGACAGGGGAGGCCAGATACGCAGTATTTT.